In this sample, the clone carrying this TCR beta chain turned up many times. The antigen is not known. Per germline, CDR1 MGHRA and CDR2 YSYEKL. V shed 0 bases, J shed 4 bases, and the junction held 8 bases outside the gene matches. The CDR3 loop spans 16 amino acids. TCRdb independently ran MiXCR on the 5' RACE reads; one entry per CDR3 protein. The table includes 310,000 or so distinct CDR3 sequences, about 8.3% detected once. This sample was taken from a study of identical twins. Every sampled donor was Caucasian and healthy. General observations from the study: Model-predicted out-of-frame TCR alpha sharing fell below observed values in monozygotic twins. The abundant beta clonotypes from cord blood had fewer insertions, and memory repertoires had none of this.

The data also belong to a second study, concerning yellow fever vaccine responses in identical twins.

The sample comprised memory (CD45RO+) T cells sorted from blood. This sequence originates from a woman under 30 in good health. The chain carries TRBV4-1 and TRBJ1-2; TRBD1 matches 7 bases. In DNA form, the CDR3 reads TGCGCCAGCAGCCAAGAGGGCAGGGGGTCACTCTATGGCTACACCTTC. This encodes CASSQEGRGSLYGYTF.